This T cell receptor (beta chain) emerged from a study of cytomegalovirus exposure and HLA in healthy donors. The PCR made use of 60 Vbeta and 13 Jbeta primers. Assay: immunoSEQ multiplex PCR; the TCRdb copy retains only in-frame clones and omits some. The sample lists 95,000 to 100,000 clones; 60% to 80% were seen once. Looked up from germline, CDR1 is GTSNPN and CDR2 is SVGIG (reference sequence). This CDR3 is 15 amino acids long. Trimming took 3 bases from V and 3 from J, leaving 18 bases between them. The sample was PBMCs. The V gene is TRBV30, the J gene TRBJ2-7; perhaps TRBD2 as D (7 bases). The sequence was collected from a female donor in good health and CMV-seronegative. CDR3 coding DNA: TGTGCCTGGAGAGAGCCGGGGAGGGGGGGCTACGAGCAGTACTTC. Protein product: CAWREPGRGGYEQYF.